This T cell receptor beta chain came from a study of early T cells in non-severe SARS-CoV-2 infection. For the study at large: Sequencing targeted bulk RNA from unsorted whole blood, leaving chains unpaired.

Findings and caveats of the study: The VDJdb matching leaned toward anti-spike CD8 responses and overlooked private and CD4 specificities.

This clonotype was detected only a few times. The antigen is not known. CDR1 and CDR2 from the germline V gene are SGHAT and FQNNGV. CDR3 length equals 16 residues. V dropped 5 bases and J dropped 2 bases, with 16 bases sitting between them. Each cDNA molecule carried a unique molecular identifier. TCRdb reanalysed the 5' RACE reads using MiXCR and keeps one entry per CDR3 protein. The sample lists tens of thousands of distinct CDR3 sequences; approximately 8% were seen once. The sequenced sample was whole blood, obtained at baseline. This chain links TRBV11-2 with TRBJ2-1, with D tentatively TRBD2 (5 bases). The origin of this receptor is an adult who was a healthcare worker with PCR-confirmed SARS-CoV-2 infection or an uninfected control (not recorded which). This chain's CDR3 is CASSGTGSPTYNEQFF. CDR3 sequence (DNA): TGTGCCAGCAGCGGTACGGGAAGCCCCACCTACAATGAGCAGTTCTTC.